This entry lists 9 T cell receptor beta chains sequenced from one sample in a study of T cells in Graves' hyperthyroidism and ophthalmopathy. Using RNA transcripts as the source, TCR beta CDR3 regions were amplified. A set of HTBI primers served as the primers for a first-round RT-PCR of the TCR CDR3. Each CDR3 protein is one row after TCRdb ran MiXCR on the multiplex PCR reads. The table lists some 500,000 distinct CDR3 sequences, about an eighth of them singletons, with less than 20% in the top ten. The sequenced sample was blood. These TCRs come from a woman younger than 35 with Graves' hyperthyroidism.

This clonotype was detected a few times. This chain links TRBV5-1 with TRBJ2-1; 13 bases line up with TRBD2. Trimming removed 4 bases from V and 11 bases from J; junction bases left unmatched: 6. The CDR3 runs to 14 residues. Per germline, CDR1 SGHRS and CDR2 YFSETQ. The CDR3 spells CASSLGLAGDKQFF. The CDR3 DNA sequence: TGCGCCAGCAGCCTAGGACTAGCGGGAGACAAGCAGTTCTTC.

There are many counts of this clonotype. The chain recombines TRBV12-5 with TRBJ1-1; no firm D call. Germline-derived CDR1 and CDR2 are LGHNT and FRNRAP. Trimming left V 5 bases short and J 3 bases short, with 13 bases between. The CDR3 sequence is 14 residues long. In DNA form, the CDR3 reads TGTGCTAGTGGTCCCGGGTCTTTGGACACTGAAGCTTTCTTT. Translated: CASGPGSLDTEAFF.

In its sample, this clonotype was seen many times. The V and J genes are TRBV7-9 and TRBJ2-7; D is perhaps TRBD1 (6 bases). Germline V CDR1 and CDR2: SEHNR, FQNEAQ (reference sequence). V shed 5 bases and J shed 3 bases, with 8 bases lying between them. The CDR3 extends over 12 amino acids. As DNA, the CDR3 is TGTGCCAGCAGCCCGACAGGCTACGAGCAGTACTTC. This codes for CASSPTGYEQYF.

This clonotype came up many times. The rearrangement joins TRBV18 to TRBJ1-1, with D tentatively TRBD1 (6 bases). Trimming stripped 3 bases from V and 3 bases from J, with 14 bases between. The germline gives CDR1 KGHSH, CDR2 LQKENI. The CDR3 contains 15 residues. Here the CDR3 DNA reads TGTGCCAGCTCACCGGGGCAGGCAGGGGACACTGAAGCTTTCTTT. As protein: CASSPGQAGDTEAFF.

This chain joins TRBV7-9 and TRBJ1-6, with D perhaps matching TRBD1 (5 bases). Germline loops: CDR1 SEHNR, CDR2 FQNEAQ (reference sequence). The CDR3 spans 16 residues. Trimming took 5 bases from V and 8 from J, leaving 19 bases between them. CDR3: CASSPLWGSSDSPLHF. In nucleotides, the CDR3 is TGTGCCAGCAGCCCCTTGTGGGGGAGCTCGGATTCACCCCTCCACTTT.

This clonotype was counted at least ten times. This chain uses TRBV7-2 with TRBJ2-1; the D call may be TRBD1 or TRBD2 (6 bases each). This CDR3 spans 15 amino acids. Germline CDR1 is SGHTA and CDR2 is FQGNSA. Trimming shortened V by 6 bases and J by 7 bases, and 19 bases separated the two germline ends. The CDR3 sequence is CASRSYPGATNEQFF. Written as DNA, the CDR3 is TGTGCCAGCAGGTCTTACCCGGGGGCGACGAATGAGCAGTTCTTC.

This clonotype was seen repeatedly, ten times or more. The rearrangement uses TRBV18 and TRBJ1-1; D remains ambiguous. The CDR3 is 17 residues long. V was shortened by 4 bases and J by 0 bases, with 18 bases between the two germline ends. Germline lookup yields CDR1 KGHSH and CDR2 LQKENI. CDR3 region: CASSLRPAKGMNTEAFF. As DNA, the CDR3 is TGTGCCAGCTCACTGAGACCGGCCAAAGGGATGAACACTGAAGCTTTCTTT.

The table lists this clonotype with many counts. The chain recombines TRBV3-1 with TRBJ2-3; 8 nucleotides match TRBD2. There are 16 residues in the CDR3. Per germline, CDR1 LGHDT and CDR2 YNNKEL (reference sequence). V was pared by 4 bases and J by 4 bases, with 10 bases of the junction left unmatched. CDR3 protein: CASSPGRSGSPDTQYF. Written as DNA, the CDR3 is TGTGCCAGCAGCCCAGGTAGGAGCGGGAGTCCAGATACGCAGTATTTT.

This clonotype showed up many times. This chain links TRBV18 with TRBJ2-2; D could derive from TRBD1 or TRBD2 (5 bases each). The CDR3 consists of 15 residues. Germline loops: CDR1 KGHSH, CDR2 LQKENI. Deletions cut 6 bases from V and 1 base from J, with 12 bases between. CDR3 region: CASSREAVNTGELFF. The CDR3 DNA follows: TGTGCCAGCTCCAGGGAAGCGGTGAACACCGGGGAGCTGTTTTTT.